The rows below give T cell receptor beta chains drawn from one sample of a study of T-cell reconstitution after alpha-beta-depleted transplantation in children. Each CDR3 protein gets one entry after TCRdb re-called the PCR reads with MiXCR. The sample includes 250,000 to 300,000 distinct CDR3 sequences, roughly 10% seen only once; the top ten take less than 25%. Sequenced material: peripheral blood, taken 180 days after TCRalphabeta/CD19-depleted stem cell transplant. These receptors were taken from a male patient between 2 and 10 years old who had a stem cell transplant for chronic granulomatous disease, so the T cells may come from the graft donor. Both conserved end residues are trimmed from each CDR3. Part of the rows lack a size; the others show once, few, many or a class for expanded clones.

clone_size j_call v_call cdr3_aa
many TRBJ2-6 TRBV11-2 ASSFRVKAYRGANVLT
many TRBJ2-4 TRBV3-1 ASSPLGRNIQY
many TRBJ2-2 TRBV5-1 ASSLAGLETGELF
many TRBJ2-3 TRBV20-1 SAEPGTSGADTQY
many TRBJ1-5 TRBV5-1 ASSLGTNQPQH
many TRBJ2-2 TRBV7-2 ASSLASGGGGELF
many TRBJ2-5 TRBV7-2 ASSLGQGGQETQY
many TRBJ2-6 TRBV4-3 ASSQGISGANVLT
many TRBJ2-7 TRBV7-2 ASSISGKSYEQY
many TRBJ1-5 TRBV28 ASSGLGWGLIHSNQPQH
- TRBJ2-2 TRBV20-1 GLAGGTGELF
many TRBJ2-1 TRBV7-6 ASSRSGGTYNEQF
many TRBJ2-5 TRBV7-9 ASSPEQETQY
many TRBJ2-2 TRBV4-3 ASSQDREGVNTGELF
many TRBJ2-1 TRBV29-1 SVGLAKVSSYNEQF
many TRBJ2-7 TRBV6-1 ASRTDYEQY
many TRBJ2-1 TRBV12-3/TRBV12-4 ASSLRVAGGYNEQF
many TRBJ1-1 TRBV6-2/TRBV6-3 ASSYKTGEGKMNTEAF
many TRBJ1-1 TRBV7-3 ASSFRGQGTEAF
many TRBJ2-7 TRBV29-1 SVQDYEQY
many TRBJ2-2 TRBV20-1 SARQSPGELF
many TRBJ2-5 TRBV12-3/TRBV12-4 ASRVSPQETQY
many TRBJ2-3 TRBV20-1 SSRGGIDTQY
many TRBJ2-1 TRBV20-1 SARGLDRAGNEQF
many TRBJ2-5 TRBV20-1 SAREPNGLQETQY
many TRBJ2-7 TRBV28 ASRPGTLYEQY
few TRBJ1-4 TRBV27 ASRLDGKLF
many TRBJ2-1 TRBV29-1 SGNGVSYNEQF
- TRBJ2-1 TRBV10-3 AISSLAGSISYNEQF
many TRBJ2-7 TRBV6-1 ASRRGSSYEQY
many TRBJ2-5 TRBV5-1 ASSWEATSSQETQY
many TRBJ2-2 TRBV7-3 ASSLAGGYTGELF
many TRBJ2-1 TRBV9 ASSVLGLAILDEQF
- TRBJ1-5 TRBV10-3 AVSESGVYQPQH
many TRBJ1-2 TRBV6-5 ASGDSRGYT
many TRBJ2-3 TRBV5-1 ASSLSRTSGSGTDTQY
many TRBJ2-1 TRBV4-3 ASSQALAGDYNEQF
many TRBJ2-7 TRBV7-9 ASRSTFRSGSSYEQY
many TRBJ2-1 TRBV5-1 ASSSGLPSYNEQF
many TRBJ1-1 TRBV11-2 ASRSQGSGWTNTEAF
many TRBJ1-3 TRBV7-2 ASSQGGTGNTIY
many TRBJ2-1 TRBV7-6 ASSPLLAGLF